This is a list of T cell receptor beta chains from one sample in a study of identical twins. MiXCR was run by TCRdb on the 5' RACE reads, yielding one entry per CDR3 protein. The sample lists 750,000 to 950,000 distinct CDR3 sequences; roughly an eighth were seen once. The sample was also reused in another study, on yellow fever vaccine responses in identical twins.

Sequencing was performed on PBMCs. Source of these receptors: a woman aged 18-29 years in good health. The conserved cysteine and the conserved F or W are not part of the CDR3 here. The D gene is left open where the match is weak.

D,V,CDR3
TRBD1,TRBV12-3/TRBV12-4,ASSLLQGGYNEQF
.,TRBV2,AIGELSTDTQY
.,TRBV6-2/TRBV6-3,ASRHNSPLH
.,TRBV20-1,SARGADNTDTQY
.,TRBV7-6,ASSPMAGPNYNEQF
TRBD1,TRBV12-3/TRBV12-4,ASSPRTGTWF
.,TRBV9,ASSEGDGISHNEQF
TRBD1,TRBV5-6,ASSSSGQGNTGELF
.,TRBV3-1,ASLQGETQY
.,TRBV5-4,ASSADRPGYYEQY
TRBD1,TRBV7-6,ASIKPFGGTGTSYEQY
.,TRBV4-1,ASSQVGGRLAGDEQF
.,TRBV29-1,SVTSPYEQY
.,TRBV7-9,ASSSKGTSGELF
TRBD1,TRBV20-1,SARDMTGILGAF